Below, 17 T cell receptor beta chains from the same sample are listed, as sequenced in a study of T-cell reconstitution after alpha-beta-depleted transplantation in children. Unique molecular identifiers featured in how the TCRbeta library was prepared. TCRdb reanalysed the PCR reads using MiXCR and keeps one entry per CDR3 protein. The sample records hundreds of thousands of distinct CDR3 sequences, 13% being singletons. The material was PBMCs, mostly from graft donor cells, obtained 360 days after TCRalphabeta/CD19-depleted stem cell transplant. The receptors derive from a male patient aged 10 to 17 who had a stem cell transplant for acute myeloid leukemia, so the T cells may come from the graft donor.

This clonotype was observed at least ten times. The CDR3 sequence is CASSYGETQYF. CDR3 sequence (DNA): TGTGCCAGCAGTTACGGGGAGACCCAGTACTTC. This chain connects TRBV6-5 to TRBJ2-5; D uncertain. Trimming took 2 bases from V and 5 from J, leaving 3 bases between them. Germline lookup yields CDR1 MNHEY and CDR2 SVGAGI. The length of the CDR3 is 11 residues.

The chain joins TRBV20-1 to TRBJ2-7, with 8 bases aligning to TRBD1. This CDR3 comprises 14 residues. V was pared by 5 bases and J by 0 bases, with 6 bases of the junction left unmatched. Germline CDR1 reads DFQATT; CDR2 reads SNEGSKA (reference sequence). The CDR3 is CSAHRTGSSYEQYF. CDR3 nucleotides: TGCAGTGCTCATAGGACAGGGAGCTCCTACGAGCAGTACTTC.

The rearrangement uses TRBV5-6 and TRBJ2-1; 7 nucleotides match TRBD2. Looked up from germline, CDR1 is SGHDT and CDR2 is YYEEEE. With V trimmed by 4 bases and J by 8 bases, 12 bases remained unmatched. The CDR3 is 15 amino acids. CDR3 sequence: CASSLRDYLYDEQFF. DNA of the CDR3: TGTGCCAGCAGCCTGCGGGACTACCTGTACGATGAGCAGTTCTTC.

This clonotype was counted at least ten times. V gene TRBV25-1 combines with J gene TRBJ1-1; TRBD1 agrees at 9 bases. V gave up 3 bases and J gave up 1 base; unmatched junction bases: 9. The CDR3 runs 17 residues. Germline values: CDR1 MGHDK, CDR2 SYGVNS. CDR3 loop: CASSDHPTGGGNTEAFF. DNA for the CDR3: TGTGCCAGCAGTGACCACCCCACAGGGGGCGGGAACACTGAAGCTTTCTTT.

The chain has TRBV6-1 and TRBJ1-2; D ambiguous. CDR3 size: 15 residues. The germline V gene encodes CDR1 MNHNS and CDR2 SASEGT. Trimming removed 6 bases from V and 0 bases from J, with 14 bases in between. This chain's CDR3 is CASRPRRYANYGYTF. DNA for the CDR3: TGTGCCAGCAGACCCCGACGCTACGCTAACTATGGCTACACCTTC.

This clonotype was counted only a few times. This chain joins TRBV5-8 and TRBJ2-1; D ambiguous. V lost 3 bases to trimming and J lost 6 bases, with 16 bases between them. The CDR3 is made up of 15 amino acids. The germline V gene has CDR1 SGHTS and CDR2 YDEGEE. Written as DNA, the CDR3 is TGTGCCAGCAGCTCACGATATACCCGGAGCAATGAGCAGTTCTTC. It yields the protein CASSSRYTRSNEQFF.

This clonotype was found many times. The CDR3, as DNA: TGTGCCAGCAGCTTATATCTGACTAGCGACAATGAGCAGTTCTTC. Amino acid sequence: CASSLYLTSDNEQFF. This chain links TRBV7-9 with TRBJ2-1; 8 positions agree with TRBD2. The ends lost 2 bases at V and 5 bases at J; junction bases unmatched: 5. Per the germline V gene, CDR1 is SEHNR and CDR2 is FQNEAQ (reference sequence). This CDR3 region has 15 residues.

The sample holds a few counts of this clonotype. The chain employs TRBV28 and TRBJ2-5, with 11 bases that match TRBD2. V lost 4 bases, J lost 1 base, and 11 bases stayed unmatched. CDR3 length: 18 residues. Germline CDR1 reads MDHEN; CDR2 reads SYDVKM. CDR3 nucleotide sequence: TGTGCCAGCAGTTCATACCTCGGGACTAGCGGAGTCCAAGAGACCCAGTACTTC. Its translation is CASSSYLGTSGVQETQYF. The full variable domain, rest sourced from reference TRBV28 and TRBJ2-5, is DVKVTQSSRYLVKRTGEKVFLECVQDMDHENMFWYRQDPGLGLRLIYFSYDVKMKEKGDIPEGYSVSREKKERFSLILESASTNQTSMYLCASSSYLGTSGVQETQYFGPGTRLLVL.

This clonotype was detected ten times or more. The chain has TRBV28 and TRBJ1-5; 7 bases are a match to TRBD1. The junction had 13 bases not matched to a gene; V was cut back by 6 bases and J by 11 bases. Per germline, CDR1 MDHEN and CDR2 SYDVKM. The CDR3 has 14 residues. CDR3 bases: TGTGCCAGCAGCCAGAGGGGGCCCACAATAGCCCAGCATTTT. Translating it yields CASSQRGPTIAQHF.

This clonotype was observed a few times. The chain has TRBV24-1 and TRBJ2-5, with TRBD1 identical over 8 bases. The CDR3 length is 15 residues. CDR1 and CDR2 from the germline V gene are KGHDR and SFDVKD. With V trimmed by 2 bases and J by 4 bases, 5 bases remained unmatched. The CDR3, as DNA: TGTGCCACCAGTGATTCTCAGGGGGCCGGAGAGACCCAGTACTTC. It is translated as CATSDSQGAGETQYF.

The chain joins TRBV5-1 to TRBJ2-1; 10 positions match TRBD1. V was pared by 3 bases and J by 6 bases, with 6 bases of the junction left unmatched. Germline V gives CDR1 SGHRS, CDR2 YFSETQ. The CDR3 totals 15 residues. The CDR3, as DNA: TGCGCCAGCAGCTATGGACAGGGGGTCGTCAATGAGCAGTTCTTC. Protein sequence: CASSYGQGVVNEQFF.

The rearrangement joins TRBV6-2 or TRBV6-3 to TRBJ2-1; 10 bases fit TRBD2. In germline, CDR1 is MNHEY, CDR2 SVGEGT. Germline trimming cut 5 bases from V and 2 bases from J; bases unmatched to any gene: 15. The CDR3 sequence is 19 residues long. CDR3: CASSPVFRDSGRTYNEQFF. The CDR3 nucleotides read TGTGCCAGCAGTCCCGTATTTAGGGATAGCGGGAGGACCTACAATGAGCAGTTCTTC.

The chain uses TRBV27 and TRBJ2-1, with D possibly TRBD1 on 6 matching bases. The CDR3 length is 12 residues. Trimming shortened V by 9 bases and J by 9 bases, and 15 bases separated the two germline ends. Germline values: CDR1 MNHEY, CDR2 SMNVEV (reference sequence). CDR3 DNA sequence: TGTGCCAGAGGGGGAGTATTGGGTGAGCAGTTCTTC. It yields the protein CARGGVLGEQFF.

The chain uses TRBV20-1 and TRBJ2-3, with 7 nucleotides matching TRBD2. The CDR3 sequence is 14 residues long. Germline values: CDR1 DFQATT, CDR2 SNEGSKA (reference sequence). V shed 5 bases, J shed 11 bases, and the junction held 16 bases outside the gene matches. Here the CDR3 reads CSAPEFGRGGEQYF. DNA for the CDR3: TGCAGTGCTCCCGAATTTGGTCGCGGGGGAGAGCAGTATTTT.

This clonotype showed up just a few times. The chain joins TRBV12-3 or TRBV12-4 to TRBJ2-3; D remains unclear. The CDR3 loop spans 14 amino acids. V was shortened by 4 bases and J by 0 bases, with 8 bases between the two germline ends. In DNA, the CDR3 is TGTGCCAGCAGTTCCCCAGCTAGCACAGATACGCAGTATTTT. Translating it yields CASSSPASTDTQYF.

This clonotype was recorded a few times. CDR3 loop: CSAQGTAGNTIYF. DNA for the CDR3: TGCAGTGCTCAAGGGACAGCTGGAAACACCATATATTTT. The V gene is TRBV20-1, the J gene TRBJ1-3; TRBD1 aligns across 7 bases. The J segment lost 2 bases and the V segment lost 5 bases, leaving 3 bases of the junction unmatched. In germline, CDR1 is DFQATT, CDR2 SNEGSKA (reference sequence). CDR3 length equals 13 residues.

This clonotype appeared a few times. J is TRBJ2-2 and V is TRBV4-3; D unclear. Germline V CDR1 and CDR2: LGHNA, YSLEER. This CDR3 has 20 amino acids. Trimming removed 1 base from V and 0 bases from J, with 21 bases in between. The CDR3 DNA is TGCGCCAGCAGCCAAGGTCTCACCCCTTTGTGGTCCGCGAACACCGGGGAGCTGTTTTTT. It is translated as CASSQGLTPLWSANTGELFF.